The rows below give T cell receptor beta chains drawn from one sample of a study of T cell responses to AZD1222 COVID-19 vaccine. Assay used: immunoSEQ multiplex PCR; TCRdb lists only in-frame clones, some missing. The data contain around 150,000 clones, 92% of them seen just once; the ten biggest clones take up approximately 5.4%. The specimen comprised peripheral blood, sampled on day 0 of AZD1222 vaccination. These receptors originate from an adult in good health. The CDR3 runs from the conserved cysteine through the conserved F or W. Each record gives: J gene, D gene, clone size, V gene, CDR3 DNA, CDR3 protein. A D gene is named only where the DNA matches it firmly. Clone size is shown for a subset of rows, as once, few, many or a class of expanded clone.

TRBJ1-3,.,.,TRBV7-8,TGTGCCAGCAGCAGAGGAACAGGGTTTGATGGAAACACCATATATTTT,CASSRGTGFDGNTIYF
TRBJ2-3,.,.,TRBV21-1,TGTGCCAGCAGCAAGGGGACATCGATCCCCCCCCGGGATACGCAGTATTTT,CASSKGTSIPPRDTQYF
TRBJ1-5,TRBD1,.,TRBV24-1,TGTGCCACCAGTGACCCTCTGACAGGGGGCAATCAGCCCCAGCATTTT,CATSDPLTGGNQPQHF
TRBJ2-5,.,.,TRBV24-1,TGTGCCACCAGTGATTTGGACCGTAGGACCCAGTACTTC,CATSDLDRRTQYF
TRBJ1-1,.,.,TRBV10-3,TGTGCCATCAGTGATTTTATTGAGAACACTGAAGCTTTCTTT,CAISDFIENTEAFF
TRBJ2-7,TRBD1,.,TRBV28,TGTGCCAGCAGTTTGGTAACACCGGGACAGGGAGGGTACGAGCAGTACTTC,CASSLVTPGQGGYEQYF
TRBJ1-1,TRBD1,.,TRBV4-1,TGCGCCAGCAGCTTACTATCGGGACAGAAGCAGGACACTGAAGCTTTCTTT,CASSLLSGQKQDTEAFF
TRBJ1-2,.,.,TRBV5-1,TGCGCCAGCAGTTACGGGGCAGATGGCTACACCTTC,CASSYGADGYTF
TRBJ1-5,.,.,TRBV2,TGTGCCAGCAGTCAGGATAGCAATCAGCCCCAGCATTTT,CASSQDSNQPQHF
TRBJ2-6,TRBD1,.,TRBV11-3,TGTGCCAGCAGCCAAAGAAACAGGGGGGCAGGGGCCAACGTCCTGACTTTC,CASSQRNRGAGANVLTF
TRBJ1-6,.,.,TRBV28,TGTGCCAGCAGTTTATTGGTATCACCCCTCCACTTT,CASSLLVSPLHF
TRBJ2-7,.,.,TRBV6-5,TGTGCCAGCAGCGGGGGACTGGCGAGCCAATACGAGCAGTACTTC,CASSGGLASQYEQYF
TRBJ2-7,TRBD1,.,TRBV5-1,TGCGCCAGCAGCTTACAGGGGGTTAAGGGAAACGAGCAGTACTTC,CASSLQGVKGNEQYF
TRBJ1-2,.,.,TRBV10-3,TGTGCCATCAGTGATATGAGGACATCCGGCCCTCGTGGCTATGGCTACACCTTC,CAISDMRTSGPRGYGYTF
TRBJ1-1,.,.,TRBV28,TGTGCCAGCAGTTTTTCAGGGGAAGACAAAGCTTTCTTT,CASSFSGEDKAFF
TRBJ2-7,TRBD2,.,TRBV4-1,TGCGCCAGCAGCCAAGGACTAGCGGACACCGCACGCGAGCAGTACTTC,CASSQGLADTAREQYF
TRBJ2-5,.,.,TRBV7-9,TGTGCCAGCAGCTTAACCGGGACCGGAGAGACCCAGTACTTC,CASSLTGTGETQYF
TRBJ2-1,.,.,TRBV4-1,TGCGCCAGCAGCCTCGGACTGTACAATGAGCAGTTCTTC,CASSLGLYNEQFF
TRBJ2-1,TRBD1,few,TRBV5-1,TGCGCCAGCAGCTTGGCAGAGGGACAGGGCAACAATGAGCAGTTCTTC,CASSLAEGQGNNEQFF
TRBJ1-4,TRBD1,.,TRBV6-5,TGTGCCAGCAGTTGGACAGGGAATGAAAAACTGTTTTTT,CASSWTGNEKLFF
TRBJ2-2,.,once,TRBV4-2,TGTGCCAGCAGCCAAGAAGGGAGTGAGGCCGGGGAGCTGTTTTTT,CASSQEGSEAGELFF
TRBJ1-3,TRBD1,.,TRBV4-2,TGTGCCAGCAGCCTCCGGGACAGGCCGGCCCCTGGAAACACCATATATTTT,CASSLRDRPAPGNTIYF
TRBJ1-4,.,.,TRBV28,TGTGGGTCGGGGAATGAAAAACTGTTTTTT,CGSGNEKLFF
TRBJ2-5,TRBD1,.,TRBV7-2,TGTGCCAGCAGCCTGACCCCGGGACAGGGGGAGACCCAGTACTTC,CASSLTPGQGETQYF
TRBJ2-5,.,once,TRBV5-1,TGCGCCAGCAGTTTCCCAGGGGAAGAGACCCAGTACTTC,CASSFPGEETQYF
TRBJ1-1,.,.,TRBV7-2,TGTGCCAGCAGCTTAGGAAGGATCACTGAAGCTTTCTTT,CASSLGRITEAFF
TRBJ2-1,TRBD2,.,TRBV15,TGTGCCACCAGCAGATCACTGGGGACTAGCGGGGGGGCCGTTCCCTACAATGAGCAGTTCTTC,CATSRSLGTSGGAVPYNEQFF
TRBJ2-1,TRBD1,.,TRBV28,TGTGCCAGCAGTCCCCCCTGGGGACAGGGTTTCAATGAGCAGTTCTTC,CASSPPWGQGFNEQFF
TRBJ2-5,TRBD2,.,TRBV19,TGTGCCAGTAGTGAAGAACCGGGACTACTAGTAGAGACCCAGTACTTC,CASSEEPGLLVETQYF
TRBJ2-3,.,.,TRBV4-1,TGCGCCAGCAGCCACGGTATGGGTTCTAGCACAGATACGCAGTATTTT,CASSHGMGSSTDTQYF
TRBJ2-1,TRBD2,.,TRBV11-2,TGTGCCAGCAGCCAAGGGACTAGCTTTAATGAGCAGTTCTTC,CASSQGTSFNEQFF
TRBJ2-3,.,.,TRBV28,TGTGCCAGCAGTAGACCCGGGGTTTCGGGAGTAGGCACAGATACGCAGTATTTT,CASSRPGVSGVGTDTQYF
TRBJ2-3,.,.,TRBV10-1,TGCGCCAGCAGTGAGTCCGACGGGACAGATACGCAGTATTTT,CASSESDGTDTQYF
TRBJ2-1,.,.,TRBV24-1,TGTGCCACCAGTGAACCGCGGTCAGGGGAGCAGTTCTTC,CATSEPRSGEQFF
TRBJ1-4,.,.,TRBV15,TGTGCCACCAGCAGAAGACGGGGAGTTGAAAAACTGTTTTTT,CATSRRRGVEKLFF
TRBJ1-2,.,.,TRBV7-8,TGTGCCAGCAGCTTAGTGATGGGGGGGTCCGGCTACACCTTC,CASSLVMGGSGYTF
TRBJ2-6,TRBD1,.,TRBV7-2,TGTGCCAGCAGCTACAGGGGCTCTGGGGCCAACGTCCTGACTTTC,CASSYRGSGANVLTF
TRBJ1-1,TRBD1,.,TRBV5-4,TGTGCCAGCAGCAACACCGGACAGGAAAGTATGAACACTGAAGCTTTCTTT,CASSNTGQESMNTEAFF
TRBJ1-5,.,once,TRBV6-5,TGTGCCAGCAGTTACTCGAGCAGGGGAGGCAATCAGCCCCAGCATTTT,CASSYSSRGGNQPQHF
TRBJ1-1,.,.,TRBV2,TGTGCCGGGGAGGGAATGAGCACTGAAGCTTTCTTT,CAGEGMSTEAFF
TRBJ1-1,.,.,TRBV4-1,TGCGCCAGCAGCCAAGATGGGTTTAGGACTGAAGCTTTCTTT,CASSQDGFRTEAFF
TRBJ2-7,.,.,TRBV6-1,TGTGCCAGCAGTGAAGCGGTGGGGGGTAGTTCCTACGAGCAGTACTTC,CASSEAVGGSSYEQYF
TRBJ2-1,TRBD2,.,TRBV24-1,TGTGCCACCGGATTAGCGGGAGCAGGCTACAATGAGCAGTTCTTC,CATGLAGAGYNEQFF
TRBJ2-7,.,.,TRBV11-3,TGTGCCAGCAGCTTGTCCTCCTACGAGCAGTACTTC,CASSLSSYEQYF